The 32 T cell receptor beta chains listed next were all sequenced from one sample in a study of T-cell reconstitution after alpha-beta-depleted transplantation in children. Unique molecular identifiers were built into the TCRbeta library. MiXCR was run by TCRdb on the PCR reads, yielding one entry per CDR3 protein. The sample contains roughly 350,000 distinct CDR3 sequences, roughly 15% of which appear only once. The sample in question was PBMCs, mostly from graft donor cells, obtained 360 days after TCRalphabeta/CD19-depleted stem cell transplant. The receptors shown here come from a male patient between 2 and 9 years old who had a stem cell transplant for acute lymphoblastic leukemia, so the T cells may come from the graft donor.

J is TRBJ2-5 and V is TRBV10-3, with 10 bases identical to TRBD1. Germline-derived CDR1 and CDR2 are ENHRY and SYGVKD. The CDR3 has 15 amino acids. V shed 6 bases, J shed 1 base, and the junction held 5 bases outside the gene matches. The CDR3: CAIRRTGGGQETQYF. The CDR3 nucleotides read TGTGCCATCAGGAGGACAGGGGGAGGCCAAGAGACCCAGTACTTC.

The sample holds a few counts of this clonotype. The chain uses TRBV7-2 and TRBJ2-3; D may be TRBD2 (6 bases). CDR1 and CDR2 from the germline V gene are SGHTA and FQGNSA. The CDR3 covers 15 residues. V was shortened by 1 base and J by 4 bases, with 12 bases between the two germline ends. The CDR3 DNA reads TGTGCCAGCAGCTTAGGCGGGATACCTGCAGATACGCAGTATTTT. This translates into CASSLGGIPADTQYF.

The chain employs TRBV4-1 and TRBJ2-7; D might be TRBD2 (6 bases). V was shortened by 1 base and J by 2 bases, with 9 bases between the two germline ends. Germline lookup yields CDR1 MGHRA and CDR2 YSYEKL. The CDR3 is made up of 14 amino acids. CDR3 sequence reads: CASSQAGLPYEQYF. Written as DNA, the CDR3 is TGCGCCAGCAGCCAAGCGGGACTCCCCTACGAGCAGTACTTC.

V is TRBV18 and J is TRBJ2-7; D is undetermined. From germline, CDR1 is KGHSH and CDR2 LQKENI. The length of the CDR3 is 13 residues. V lost 3 bases and J lost 1, with 7 bases in between. Here the CDR3 DNA reads TGTGCCAGCTCACCCGACGAGTCCTACGAGCAGTACTTC. Protein sequence: CASSPDESYEQYF.

This sequence joins TRBV4-3 and TRBJ2-1, with 11 bases fitting TRBD2. Germline V gives CDR1 LGHNA, CDR2 YSLEER. V was clipped by 0 bases and J by 1 base; unmatched bases: 8. CDR3 length: 19 amino acids. CDR3 coding DNA: TGCGCCAGCAGCCAAGATAAACTAGCGGGAGTGGGGTCCTACAATGAGCAGTTCTTC. Amino acid sequence: CASSQDKLAGVGSYNEQFF.

This clonotype was counted only a few times. The J gene is TRBJ1-1, the V gene TRBV6-2 or TRBV6-3; D is ambiguous. The germline V gene has CDR1 MNHEY and CDR2 SVGEGT. Trimming shortened V by 1 base and J by 4 bases, and 7 bases separated the two germline ends. The CDR3 extends over 13 amino acids. The CDR3 DNA follows: TGTGCCAGCAGTTACTACGAGGGCACTGAAGCTTTCTTT. This sequence encodes CASSYYEGTEAFF.

This clonotype was detected many times. The gene calls are TRBV6-2 or TRBV6-3 and TRBJ2-1; D not certain. V lost 5 bases and J lost 7, with 9 bases in between. This CDR3 is built from 12 residues. Germline V gene lookup returns CDR1 MNHEY and CDR2 SVGEGT. CDR3 amino acids: CASSRVRNEQFF. In DNA form, the CDR3 reads TGTGCCAGCAGTAGGGTAAGGAATGAGCAGTTCTTC.

This clonotype was detected a few times. The chain employs TRBV4-2 and TRBJ1-4; unclear D gene. CDR1 LGHNA and CDR2 YNFKEQ come from the germline V gene. This CDR3 has 16 residues. The V gene lost 1 base and the J gene lost 0 bases, with 9 bases spanning the gap. Here the CDR3 DNA reads TGTGCCAGCAGCCAAGGGGAGATGTCAACTAATGAAAAACTGTTTTTT. Its protein is CASSQGEMSTNEKLFF.

This clonotype has just a few counts. The V call is TRBV10-2, the J call TRBJ2-5; tentatively, D is TRBD1 or TRBD2 (6 bases each). V gave up 6 bases and J gave up 5 bases, with 22 bases separating them. This CDR3 is built from 16 residues. Germline CDR1 WSHSY, CDR2 SAAADI. This chain's CDR3 is CASRKTRGAGGETQYF. The CDR3 nucleotides read TGCGCCAGCAGAAAAACTAGGGGGGCGGGTGGCGAGACCCAGTACTTC.

This clonotype was observed a few times. This rearrangement joins TRBV5-6 to TRBJ2-7, with D uncertain. Trimming removed 0 bases at V and 0 bases at J, with 7 bases between. The CDR3 is made up of 14 amino acids. Germline assignment: CDR1 SGHDT and CDR2 YYEEEE. This CDR3 is CASSLDGFSYEQYF. As DNA, the CDR3 is TGTGCCAGCAGCTTGGATGGCTTCTCCTACGAGCAGTACTTC. Complete variable domain (other parts from reference TRBV5-6 and TRBJ2-7): DAGVTQSPTHLIKTRGQQVTLRCSPKSGHDTVSWYQQALGQGPQFIFQYYEEEERQRGNFPDRFSGHQFPNYSSELNVNALLLGDSALYLCASSLDGFSYEQYFGPGTRLTVT.

The chain combines TRBV13 with TRBJ2-7; D uncertain. V was cut by 2 bases and J by 1 base, with 9 bases left in between. Germline values: CDR1 PRHDT, CDR2 FYEKMQ (reference sequence). This CDR3 comprises 14 residues. CDR3 sequence (DNA): TGTGCCAGCAGCTTAAGGCATACTTCCTACGAGCAGTACTTC. Translation gives CASSLRHTSYEQYF. Using reference TRBV13 and TRBJ2-7 for the parts outside the CDR3, the full variable domain is AAGVIQSPRHLIKEKRETATLKCYPIPRHDTVYWYQQGPGQDPQFLISFYEKMQSDKGSIPDRFSAQQFSDYHSELNMSSLELGDSALYFCASSLRHTSYEQYFGPGTRLTVT.

The chain uses TRBV20-1 and TRBJ1-5, with D unresolved. This CDR3 is 16 amino acids long. Germline V gene lookup returns CDR1 DFQATT and CDR2 SNEGSKA (reference sequence). V shed 0 bases and J shed 1 base, with 13 bases lying between them. The CDR3 nucleotides read TGCAGTGCTAGAGATCGGGTAGGGTTAAGCAATCAGCCCCAGCATTTT. Encoded protein: CSARDRVGLSNQPQHF.

V is TRBV7-3 and J is TRBJ1-1; no clear D. The CDR3 contains 16 residues. V lost 5 bases to trimming and J lost 1 base, with 17 bases between them. Per germline, CDR1 SGHTA and CDR2 FQGTGA. In DNA, the CDR3 is TGTGCCAGCAGCCCAACCCCACGACAAAAGAACACTGAAGCTTTCTTT. Its translation: CASSPTPRQKNTEAFF. The full variable domain, its missing parts supplied by reference TRBV7-3 and TRBJ1-1, is GAGVSQTPSNKVTEKGKYVELRCDPISGHTALYWYRQSLGQGPEFLIYFQGTGAADDSGLPNDRFFAVRPEGSVSTLKIQRTERGDSAVYLCASSPTPRQKNTEAFFGQGTRLTVV.

The genes are TRBV7-3 and TRBJ2-1, with D perhaps TRBD2 (6 bases). There are 17 residues in the CDR3. CDR1 and CDR2 (germline): SGHTA, FQGTGA. Between the trimmed V and J ends, which lost 0 bases and 4 bases, there was a span of 16 bases. CDR3 nucleotide sequence: TGTGCCAGCAGCTTAACGGCAGGGCAGGGAGGTTACAATGAGCAGTTCTTC. Translated: CASSLTAGQGGYNEQFF. Full variable domain (rest looked up from reference TRBV7-3 and TRBJ2-1): GAGVSQTPSNKVTEKGKYVELRCDPISGHTALYWYRQSLGQGPEFLIYFQGTGAADDSGLPNDRFFAVRPEGSVSTLKIQRTERGDSAVYLCASSLTAGQGGYNEQFFGPGTRLTVL.

Only a few counts were recorded for this clonotype. The V and J genes are TRBV4-3 and TRBJ2-4; the D is unclear. Germline V gives CDR1 LGHNA, CDR2 YSLEER. The V gene lost 1 base and the J gene lost 1 base, with 11 bases spanning the gap. This CDR3 comprises 16 residues. CDR3 region: CASSQGSVGAKNIQYF. CDR3 DNA: TGCGCCAGCAGCCAAGGCAGTGTCGGTGCCAAAAACATTCAGTACTTC.

DNA of the CDR3: TGTGCCAGCAGCGTAGCCGGGACGAACGAGCAGTACTTC. It is translated as CASSVAGTNEQYF. V and J are TRBV9 and TRBJ2-7; D is possibly TRBD1 or TRBD2 (5 bases each). Deletions cut 0 bases from V and 5 bases from J, with 9 bases between. Germline V gene data show CDR1 as SGDLS and CDR2 as YYNGEE. CDR3 length equals 13 residues.

On this clonotype: Relative to the germline gene, one junction end is altered; a read error may explain this. The V gene is TRBV4-3, the J gene TRBJ2-3, with D possibly being TRBD1 or TRBD2 (6 bases each). CDR1 is LGHNA and CDR2 is YSLEER in the germline V gene. There are 13 residues in the CDR3. The CDR3 spells CAGSQVRGEAQYF. The CDR3 DNA reads as TGCGCCGGCAGCCAAGTGAGGGGGGAGGCGCAGTATTTT.

The chain is built from TRBV3-1 and TRBJ2-1; TRBD2 matches 9 bases. Germline CDR1 and CDR2: LGHDT and YNNKEL (reference sequence). V dropped 1 base and J dropped 6; count of bases not matched to a gene: 13. The CDR3 loop spans 18 amino acids. DNA of the CDR3: TGTGCCAGCAGCCAAGTAGTTTTGCGGGAGGGCCCAGGCAATGAGCAGTTCTTC. It specifies CASSQVVLREGPGNEQFF.

This chain connects TRBV7-8 to TRBJ1-2; D uncertain. The V gene lost 6 bases and the J gene lost 4 bases, with 12 bases spanning the gap. In germline, CDR1 is SGHVS, CDR2 FQNEAQ. The CDR3 is 13 amino acids. CDR3 nucleotides: TGTGCCAGCAGGGGCTTAGAGGCCTATGGCTACACCTTC. Protein sequence: CASRGLEAYGYTF.

In regard to this clonotype: This may be a read error: a much more frequent sequence differs by one nucleotide. The J gene is TRBJ2-7, the V gene TRBV10-3; the match to TRBD2 covers 8 bases. The junction had 5 bases not matched to a gene; V was cut back by 5 bases and J by 5 bases. Germline V gives CDR1 ENHRY, CDR2 SYGVKD. The CDR3 is 13 amino acids. CDR3 bases: TGTGCCATCAGTTTTAGCGGGACCAACGAGCAGTACTTC. Its protein is CAISFSGTNEQYF.

The sample holds a few counts of this clonotype. This rearrangement joins TRBV9 to TRBJ2-3; 8 nucleotides agree with TRBD1. This CDR3 has 16 amino acids. With V trimmed by 0 bases and J by 2 bases, 5 bases remained unmatched. Germline V gene data show CDR1 as SGDLS and CDR2 as YYNGEE. The CDR3 loop reads CASSVVGQAYTDTQYF. The CDR3, as DNA: TGTGCCAGCAGCGTAGTGGGACAGGCCTACACAGATACGCAGTATTTT.

This clonotype has more than one count but fewer than ten. This chain uses TRBV19 with TRBJ2-1, with 10 bases that match TRBD1. Losses at the gene ends were 9 bases for V and 8 bases for J; bases not matched to a gene: 7. Germline V lookup: CDR1 LNHDA, CDR2 SQIVND (reference sequence). CDR3 length: 13 residues. CDR3 in DNA: TGTGCCAGCCGGGACAGGGGTATCGATGAGCAGTTCTTC. This sequence encodes CASRDRGIDEQFF.

The chain has TRBV7-2 and TRBJ1-2; a possible D gene is TRBD1 (5 bases). The germline V gene has CDR1 SGHTA and CDR2 FQGNSA. This CDR3 has 14 amino acids. The V and J ends lost 1 base and 2 bases respectively, with 8 bases between them. As DNA, the CDR3 is TGTGCCAGCAGCTTAGGGACACAGAACTATGGCTACACCTTC. This codes for CASSLGTQNYGYTF.

This clonotype was observed a few times. The rearrangement uses TRBV11-3 and TRBJ1-2; 8 nucleotides agree with TRBD1. Germline V lookup: CDR1 SGHNT, CDR2 YENEEA. After removal of 2 bases from V and 4 bases from J, the junction contained 9 bases not matched to a gene. This CDR3 region has 16 residues. The chain's CDR3 is CASSLSRGRNGYGYTF. CDR3 coding DNA: TGTGCCAGCAGCTTAAGCAGGGGGCGCAACGGCTATGGCTACACCTTC.

CDR3 nucleotides: TGTGCCAGCAGCCAGATGACAGGGGATTTAACTATGGGCTACACCTTC. Its protein product is CASSQMTGDLTMGYTF. The genes are TRBV7-6 and TRBJ1-2; 8 nucleotides align to TRBD1. The trim removed 5 bases at V and 8 bases at J, leaving 16 bases unmatched. The germline V gene has CDR1 SGHVS and CDR2 FNYEAQ. The CDR3 sequence is 16 residues long.

A few counts support this clonotype. The V call is TRBV5-6, the J call TRBJ2-6, with D unresolved. V was cut by 1 base and J by 0 bases, with 5 bases left in between. CDR3 size: 15 residues. CDR1 and CDR2 from the germline V gene are SGHDT and YYEEEE. The CDR3 DNA is TGTGCCAGCAGCTTGTACGGCTCTGGGGCCAACGTCCTGACTTTC. Its translation is CASSLYGSGANVLTF.

There are a few counts of this clonotype. This chain uses TRBV5-1 with TRBJ2-5; D is ambiguous. The CDR3 covers 11 residues. The V end lost 2 bases, the J end lost 11 bases, and 10 bases lay between the germline ends. Germline V lookup: CDR1 SGHRS, CDR2 YFSETQ. DNA of the CDR3: TGCGCCAGCAGCTTCACCCGGATACAGTACTTC. Protein sequence: CASSFTRIQYF.

This clonotype was picked up a small number of times. This chain connects TRBV2 to TRBJ2-5; D not certain. The V end was cut by 2 bases, the J end by 2 bases, with 9 bases between. The germline V gene has CDR1 SNHLY and CDR2 FYNNEI. The CDR3 has 14 residues. CDR3 coding DNA: TGTGCCAGCAGTGAATTTACTAAACAAGAGACCCAGTACTTC. As protein: CASSEFTKQETQYF.

Many counts were recorded for this clonotype. The rearrangement uses TRBV19 and TRBJ1-1, with D possibly matching TRBD1 (5 bases). In germline, CDR1 is LNHDA, CDR2 SQIVND (reference sequence). The V end lost 3 bases, the J end lost 10 bases, and 12 bases lay between the germline ends. The CDR3 totals 12 residues. The CDR3 DNA is TGTGCCAGTAGTATCGGGGGAAGTGGAGCTTTCTTT. Its translation is CASSIGGSGAFF.

The chain is built from TRBV12-3 or TRBV12-4 and TRBJ2-1; 12 bases match TRBD2. The V gene end was trimmed by 6 bases and the J gene end by 12 bases; junction bases not matched to a gene: 9. CDR3 length: 14 amino acids. The DNA of the CDR3 is TGTGCCAGCAGCCCCAACCCTAGCGGGAGGGTGCAGTTCTTC. It translates to CASSPNPSGRVQFF.

This clonotype was seen many times. J is TRBJ2-1 and V is TRBV12-3 or TRBV12-4, with D maybe TRBD2 (6 bases). Trimming removed 5 bases at V and 1 base at J, with 9 bases between. The CDR3 sequence is 14 residues long. In DNA form, the CDR3 reads TGTGCCAGCAGTCCCGGGACTTCCTACAATGAGCAGTTCTTC. This encodes CASSPGTSYNEQFF.

This clonotype was observed a handful of times. V and J are TRBV6-2 or TRBV6-3 and TRBJ2-7; the D is unclear. The V end lost 6 bases, the J end lost 3 bases, and 15 bases lay between the germline ends. The CDR3 has 14 amino acids. Germline assignment: CDR1 MNHEY and CDR2 SVGEGT. The CDR3 spells CASSPPYRVYEQYF. In DNA, the CDR3 is TGTGCCAGCAGCCCCCCTTACCGGGTCTACGAGCAGTACTTC.